This passage covers 14 T cell receptor beta chains from one sample sequenced in a study of beta chain features in type 1 diabetes. The study reverse transcribed the entire isolated RNA, so it sequenced expressed TCRB transcripts. Only in-frame clones appear in the TCRdb table, and some are missing; sequencing was by immunoSEQ multiplex PCR. The sample has under 130,000 clones; roughly 28% are singletons. These receptors are not linked to any known antigen. Overall study findings and caveats: There was a moderate but significant shortening of TCRB CDR3s in all four CD4+ subsets of Type 1 diabetes patients.

Specimen: central memory CD4+ T cells from blood. These TCRs come from a woman aged 18 to 35 with type 1 diabetes.

V and J are TRBV6-5 and TRBJ1-1; TRBD1 matches at 9 bases. Germline trimming cut 5 bases from V and 3 bases from J; bases unmatched to any gene: 4. This CDR3 region has 14 residues. Germline V gene lookup returns CDR1 MNHEY and CDR2 SVGAGI. CDR3: CASSADRGYTEAFF. The CDR3, as DNA: TGTGCCAGCAGTGCGGACAGGGGCTACACTGAAGCTTTCTTT.

The chain uses TRBV28 and TRBJ2-7, with no clear D. Germline lookup yields CDR1 MDHEN and CDR2 SYDVKM. Between the trimmed V and J ends, which lost 4 bases and 2 bases, there was a span of 21 bases. This CDR3 comprises 17 residues. The CDR3, as DNA: TGTGCCAGCAGTTACTTGATGTCCGCGACTCTCCCCTACGAGCAGTACTTC. Translating it yields CASSYLMSATLPYEQYF.

V and J are TRBV2 and TRBJ1-1; tentatively, D is TRBD1 (5 bases). Looked up from germline, CDR1 is SNHLY and CDR2 is FYNNEI. The CDR3 runs to 12 residues. Trimming pared 7 bases from V and 10 bases from J, leaving 16 bases between. CDR3 in DNA: TGTGCCAGCACCTTAGACAGCGTGGGAGCTTTCTTT. Its translation: CASTLDSVGAFF.

The chain has TRBV5-4 and TRBJ1-4, with D possibly matching TRBD1 (5 bases). The ends were cut back, 6 bases at V and 8 bases at J, with 14 bases in the middle. The CDR3 contains 13 residues. CDR1 and CDR2 from the germline V gene are SGHNT and YYREEE (reference sequence). The CDR3 is CASKLRGGEKLFF. The CDR3 coding sequence is TGTGCCAGCAAATTGCGGGGGGGAGAAAAACTGTTTTTT.

V gene TRBV7-3 combines with J gene TRBJ2-3; 7 bases match TRBD1. V was clipped by 5 bases and J by 6 bases; unmatched bases: 8. In germline, CDR1 is SGHTA, CDR2 FQGTGA. The CDR3 spans 14 residues. The CDR3 region is CASSRDRDSDTQYF. The CDR3 DNA follows: TGTGCCAGCAGCCGAGACAGGGACAGCGATACGCAGTATTTT.

The chain links TRBV7-2 to TRBJ1-5; D is possibly TRBD1 (6 bases). The ends were cut back, 5 bases at V and 6 bases at J, with 17 bases in the middle. The CDR3 is made up of 15 amino acids. Germline lookup yields CDR1 SGHTA and CDR2 FQGNSA. CDR3 in amino acids: CASSQRQGPGQPQHF. The CDR3 coding sequence is TGTGCCAGCAGCCAGAGGCAGGGGCCGGGTCAGCCCCAGCATTTT.

The V and J genes are TRBV7-2 and TRBJ2-5; TRBD2 matches at 8 bases. The length of the CDR3 is 16 residues. Germline loops: CDR1 SGHTA, CDR2 FQGNSA. V lost 4 bases, J lost 7 bases, and 14 bases stayed unmatched. Written as DNA, the CDR3 is TGTGCCAGCAGCTCCGTCGGGACTAGTTTTTCCGGGACCCAGTACTTC. This sequence encodes CASSSVGTSFSGTQYF.

The chain couples TRBV4-1 to TRBJ2-1; perhaps TRBD2 as D (7 bases). V dropped 2 bases and J dropped 1 base, with 12 bases sitting between them. The CDR3 sequence is 16 residues long. In germline, CDR1 is MGHRA, CDR2 YSYEKL. The CDR3 DNA reads TGCGCCAGCAGCCAACCCCGGGGGGCGTCCTACAATGAGCAGTTCTTC. Translated, it gives CASSQPRGASYNEQFF.

The V call is TRBV2, the J call TRBJ1-2; 7 bases map to TRBD1. This CDR3 has 14 amino acids. The V gene end was trimmed by 6 bases and the J gene end by 2 bases; junction bases not matched to a gene: 6. From germline, CDR1 is SNHLY and CDR2 FYNNEI. The CDR3 reads CASSDRDRNYGYTF. CDR3 nucleotide sequence: TGTGCCAGCAGCGACCGGGACAGAAACTATGGCTACACCTTC.

In this sample, this clone turned up a few times. This sample also contains other DNA sequences that code for the same CDR3. CDR3 protein: CASSVQGYNEQFF. The DNA for the CDR3 is TGTGCCAGCAGTGTGCAGGGGTACAATGAGCAGTTCTTC. The chain joins TRBV2 to TRBJ2-1, with a tentative D call TRBD1 (6 bases). The CDR3 runs to 13 residues. Per germline, CDR1 SNHLY and CDR2 FYNNEI. Trimming removed 4 bases at V and 4 bases at J, with 8 bases between.

The rearrangement uses TRBV30 and TRBJ2-4, with 10 bases identical to TRBD2. V lost 0 bases to trimming and J lost 1 base; unmatched junction nucleotides: 6. CDR3 length: 17 amino acids. Germline lookup yields CDR1 GTSNPN and CDR2 SVGIG (reference sequence). CDR3 DNA: TGTGCCTGGAGTGTACTAGGACTAGCGGATGCCAAAAACATTCAGTACTTC. It is translated as CAWSVLGLADAKNIQYF.

V gene TRBV9 combines with J gene TRBJ1-2; weak D call: TRBD1 (5 bases). The CDR3 has 13 residues. CDR1 SGDLS and CDR2 YYNGEE come from the germline V gene. V dropped 2 bases and J dropped 1 base, with 6 bases sitting between them. CDR3 region: CASSVGGNYGYTF. CDR3 bases: TGTGCCAGCAGCGTGGGGGGTAACTATGGCTACACCTTC.

In its sample, this clone was seen a few times. The gene calls are TRBV10-3 and TRBJ2-1, with D uncertain. The ends were cut back, 3 bases at V and 9 bases at J, with 27 bases in the middle. Germline V gene sequence: CDR1 ENHRY, CDR2 SYGVKD. CDR3 length equals 18 residues. The CDR3 loop reads CAISDHQIVKLVPSEQFF. The CDR3 DNA follows: TGTGCCATCAGTGACCACCAAATCGTCAAGTTGGTACCTAGTGAGCAGTTCTTC.

This clone was detected a few times. V gene TRBV30 combines with J gene TRBJ1-5; D is unresolved. This CDR3 comprises 14 residues. Trimming cost V 0 bases and J 0 bases, with 6 bases left between them. Germline loops: CDR1 GTSNPN, CDR2 SVGIG (reference sequence). CDR3 loop: CAWSVVYSNQPQHF. The CDR3 DNA is TGTGCCTGGAGTGTTGTATATAGCAATCAGCCCCAGCATTTT.